These 24 T cell receptor beta chains were sequenced from one sample in a study of OX40 agonist ivuxolimab in advanced cancers. Sequencing used immunoSEQ multiplex PCR; TCRdb keeps in-frame clones, though not all of them. Among 15,000 to 20,000 clones listed, 86% were seen once. This specimen was CD4+ or CD8+ T cells sorted from blood, taken in a trial of the OX40 agonist ivuxolimab. These receptors were obtained from an adult with an advanced solid tumor such as melanoma, head and neck, liver or kidney cancer.

The rearrangement joins TRBV11-2 to TRBJ2-7, with 8 nucleotides matching TRBD2. The CDR3 is 15 amino acids. From germline, CDR1 is SGHAT and CDR2 FQNNGV. V was pared by 4 bases and J by 2 bases, with 7 bases of the junction left unmatched. For the CDR3, the DNA is TGTGCCAGCAGCTCTTACGGGACTAGAGCCTACGAGCAGTACTTC. This codes for CASSSYGTRAYEQYF.

The V gene is TRBV6-1, the J gene TRBJ2-2, with 7 bases identical to TRBD2. Germline CDR1 MNHNS, CDR2 SASEGT. CDR3 length: 15 amino acids. Losses at the gene ends were 10 bases for V and 3 bases for J; bases not matched to a gene: 11. CDR3 in DNA: TGTGCCACGAGCCGGGAGGCGGGCTACACCGGGGAGCTGTTTTTT. Translation gives CATSREAGYTGELFF.

The V and J genes are TRBV6-5 and TRBJ2-1; weak D call: TRBD2 (5 bases). Trimming took off 5 bases at V and 3 bases at J, with 14 bases between the two ends. The CDR3 consists of 15 residues. Germline V lookup: CDR1 MNHEY, CDR2 SVGAGI. The CDR3 loop is CASSGSLGYYNEQFF. The CDR3 DNA reads as TGTGCCAGCAGTGGGAGTTTGGGGTACTACAATGAGCAGTTCTTC.

This chain joins TRBV6-5 and TRBJ1-1; D gene uncertain. Germline CDR1 reads MNHEY; CDR2 reads SVGAGI. The CDR3 consists of 14 residues. V was shortened by 2 bases and J by 4 bases, with 11 bases between the two germline ends. The CDR3: CASSYEDEGTEAFF. CDR3 nucleotides: TGTGCCAGCAGTTACGAGGATGAAGGCACTGAAGCTTTCTTT.

The V gene is TRBV19, the J gene TRBJ2-1; D gene unclear. The V end was cut by 3 bases, the J end by 5 bases, with 8 bases between. Germline V CDR1 and CDR2: LNHDA, SQIVND (reference sequence). CDR3 length: 13 residues. The CDR3 nucleotides read TGTGCCAGTAGTATCATGATCAACAATGAGCAGTTCTTC. Translation: CASSIMINNEQFF.

The rearrangement joins TRBV4-1 to TRBJ2-5; 13 bases map to TRBD2. From germline, CDR1 is MGHRA and CDR2 YSYEKL. CDR3 size: 15 residues. The ends lost 2 bases at V and 11 bases at J; junction bases unmatched: 8. This chain's CDR3 is CASSQPGLAGSVQYF. The CDR3 bases are TGCGCCAGCAGCCAACCGGGACTAGCGGGATCAGTGCAGTACTTC.

This chain joins TRBV10-3 and TRBJ2-7; 9 bases are shared with TRBD2. CDR3 length equals 18 residues. Germline V gene sequence: CDR1 ENHRY, CDR2 SYGVKD. V was clipped by 0 bases and J by 5 bases; unmatched bases: 14. The CDR3 sequence: CAISESGSGRRRTHEQYF. The CDR3 DNA sequence: TGTGCCATCAGTGAGTCAGGTAGCGGGAGAAGACGGACCCACGAGCAGTACTTC.

V usage is TRBV19 and J usage is TRBJ2-6, with D unresolved. This CDR3 has 14 residues. Germline V CDR1 and CDR2: LNHDA, SQIVND (reference sequence). V was shortened by 4 bases and J by 0 bases, with 4 bases between the two germline ends. CDR3 region: CASSTSSGANVLTF. DNA of the CDR3: TGTGCCAGTAGTACGAGCTCTGGGGCCAACGTCCTGACTTTC.

The gene calls are TRBV4-1 and TRBJ1-1; D remains unclear. V dropped 1 base and J dropped 8 bases, with 14 bases sitting between them. The CDR3 has 14 residues. Germline CDR1 is MGHRA and CDR2 is YSYEKL. CDR3 loop: CASSQVTDMGEAFF. Written as DNA, the CDR3 is TGCGCCAGCAGCCAAGTGACTGACATGGGAGAAGCTTTCTTT.

This clone occurred once. J is TRBJ1-2 and V is TRBV7-9; tentatively, D is TRBD1 (6 bases). Germline V CDR1 and CDR2: SEHNR, FQNEAQ (reference sequence). V lost 5 bases and J 7 bases, leaving 20 bases between the germline ends. The CDR3 consists of 15 residues. CDR3: CASSPLGGSLTGYTF. The CDR3 DNA follows: TGTGCCAGCAGCCCCCTGGGGGGCTCGTTAACTGGCTACACCTTC.

The chain links TRBV4-2 to TRBJ2-7; TRBD1 matches 9 bases. V was pared by 3 bases and J by 3 bases, with 3 bases of the junction left unmatched. The CDR3 covers 14 residues. CDR1 and CDR2 from the germline V gene are LGHNA and YNFKEQ. CDR3 in DNA: TGTGCCAGCAGCCATGGACAGGGGAACTACGAGCAGTACTTC. Its protein is CASSHGQGNYEQYF.

The genes are TRBV4-1 and TRBJ1-2; D gene uncertain. The CDR3 length is 17 residues. CDR1 MGHRA and CDR2 YSYEKL come from the germline V gene. The V and J ends lost 2 bases and 7 bases respectively, with 23 bases between them. In DNA form, the CDR3 reads TGCGCCAGCAGCCAAAGAACTACGCCCGTGGGAGGCGGTGGCTACACCTTC. It encodes CASSQRTTPVGGGGYTF.

The chain carries TRBV13 and TRBJ2-1; TRBD2 matches at 9 bases. CDR3 length: 16 amino acids. The ends lost 0 bases at V and 7 bases at J; junction bases unmatched: 7. Per germline, CDR1 PRHDT and CDR2 FYEKMQ (reference sequence). CDR3 loop: CASSLGVAGVGNEQFF. The CDR3 DNA reads as TGTGCCAGCAGCTTAGGCGTAGCGGGAGTCGGAAATGAGCAGTTCTTC.

The chain has TRBV5-6 and TRBJ1-2; TRBD1 aligns across 9 bases. The length of the CDR3 is 14 residues. With V trimmed by 4 bases and J by 4 bases, 5 bases remained unmatched. Germline CDR1 and CDR2: SGHDT and YYEEEE. CDR3 DNA: TGTGCCAGCAGCCCGGGACAGGGTTTCTATGGCTACACCTTC. Translating it yields CASSPGQGFYGYTF.

V and J are TRBV18 and TRBJ1-2; TRBD1 might be the D (6 bases). Trimming shortened V by 0 bases and J by 8 bases, and 16 bases separated the two germline ends. Looked up from germline, CDR1 is KGHSH and CDR2 is LQKENI. The CDR3 is made up of 15 amino acids. CDR3 DNA: TGTGCCAGCTCACCACCTCGGTGGCGGGACATCGGCTACACCTTC. Translation: CASSPPRWRDIGYTF.

The gene calls are TRBV5-5 and TRBJ2-1, with a weak D call TRBD2 (6 bases). Germline V lookup: CDR1 SGHKS, CDR2 YYEKEE (reference sequence). Trimming stripped 0 bases from V and 0 bases from J, with 19 bases between. This CDR3 is 19 amino acids long. The CDR3 sequence is CASSLAEGTLQSSYNEQFF. The CDR3 DNA sequence: TGTGCCAGCAGCTTGGCGGAGGGGACTCTTCAGAGCTCCTACAATGAGCAGTTCTTC. Full variable domain (outside the CDR3, taken from reference TRBV5-5 and TRBJ2-1): DAGVTQSPTHLIKTRGQQVTLRCSPISGHKSVSWYQQVLGQGPQFIFQYYEKEERGRGNFPDRFSARQFPNYSSELNVNALLLGDSALYLCASSLAEGTLQSSYNEQFFGPGTRLTVL.

The gene calls are TRBV9 and TRBJ1-3; a weak D match, TRBD1 (5 bases). Trimming stripped 3 bases from V and 0 bases from J, with 16 bases between. Germline V CDR1 and CDR2: SGDLS, YYNGEE. This CDR3 has 17 amino acids. DNA of the CDR3: TGTGCCAGCAGCGCGGCGACAGACCCGGGCTCTGGAAACACCATATATTTT. This encodes CASSAATDPGSGNTIYF. Looking up the rest from reference TRBV9 and TRBJ1-3 gives the full variable domain: DSGVTQTPKHLITATGQRVTLRCSPRSGDLSVYWYQQSLDQGLQFLIQYYNGEERAKGNILERFSAQQFPDLHSELNLSSLELGDSALYFCASSAATDPGSGNTIYFGEGSWLTVV.

This clone was seen a handful of times. The chain combines TRBV6-4 with TRBJ1-1, with D perhaps TRBD1 (6 bases). The CDR3 sequence is 15 residues long. From germline, CDR1 is MRHNA and CDR2 SNTAGT. V was shortened by 2 bases and J by 5 bases, with 15 bases between the two germline ends. The CDR3 sequence: CASSDLPGARTEAFF. For the CDR3, the DNA is TGTGCCAGCAGTGACCTTCCGGGGGCAAGGACTGAAGCTTTCTTT.

The chain has TRBV6-5 and TRBJ2-5; D is perhaps TRBD2 (6 bases). The germline CDR1 and CDR2 sequences are MNHEY and SVGAGI. Between the trimmed V and J ends, which lost 5 bases and 10 bases, there was a span of 17 bases. The CDR3 is made up of 13 amino acids. The CDR3 protein is CASSRGVGGDQYF. The DNA for the CDR3 is TGTGCCAGCAGTCGCGGGGTTGGCGGGGACCAGTACTTC.

V usage is TRBV7-8 and J usage is TRBJ2-7, with TRBD2 matching over 11 bases. Germline lookup yields CDR1 SGHVS and CDR2 FQNEAQ. This CDR3 is 15 amino acids long. The J segment lost 2 bases and the V segment lost 2 bases, leaving 2 bases of the junction unmatched. The CDR3 DNA reads TGTGCCAGCAGCTTATCGGGACTAGCGGCCTACGAGCAGTACTTC. Encoded protein: CASSLSGLAAYEQYF.

V is TRBV4-2 and J is TRBJ2-1, with 14 bases matching TRBD2. The J segment lost 4 bases and the V segment lost 2 bases, leaving 4 bases of the junction unmatched. CDR1 is LGHNA, CDR2 YNFKEQ, per germline. This CDR3 contains 17 residues. This CDR3 is CASSQFGLAGGYNEQFF. DNA of the CDR3: TGTGCCAGCAGCCAATTCGGACTAGCGGGGGGTTACAATGAGCAGTTCTTC.

The V call is TRBV6-1, the J call TRBJ2-7, with TRBD2 identical over 8 bases. The CDR3 has 15 residues. Germline trimming cut 1 base from V and 3 bases from J; bases unmatched to any gene: 5. Germline loops: CDR1 MNHNS, CDR2 SASEGT. CDR3 nucleotides: TGTGCCAGCAGTGAAGGGGCGGGGGGACTCTACGAGCAGTACTTC. Translated, it gives CASSEGAGGLYEQYF.

The V call is TRBV9, the J call TRBJ1-2; D ambiguous. V was clipped by 4 bases and J by 4 bases, with 17 bases between them. CDR1 and CDR2 from the germline V gene are SGDLS and YYNGEE. The CDR3 runs 15 residues. CDR3 amino acids: CASSPSRGGSYGYTF. The CDR3 bases are TGTGCCAGCAGCCCCTCACGGGGAGGCAGCTATGGCTACACCTTC.

The chain recombines TRBV9 with TRBJ2-6, with D maybe TRBD2 (6 bases). Deletions cut 0 bases from V and 5 bases from J, with 12 bases between. The germline CDR1 and CDR2 sequences are SGDLS and YYNGEE. The CDR3 is 16 residues long. CDR3 in DNA: TGTGCCAGCAGCGTAGAGGAGGGGACCTGGGCCAACGTCCTGACTTTC. Residues: CASSVEEGTWANVLTF.